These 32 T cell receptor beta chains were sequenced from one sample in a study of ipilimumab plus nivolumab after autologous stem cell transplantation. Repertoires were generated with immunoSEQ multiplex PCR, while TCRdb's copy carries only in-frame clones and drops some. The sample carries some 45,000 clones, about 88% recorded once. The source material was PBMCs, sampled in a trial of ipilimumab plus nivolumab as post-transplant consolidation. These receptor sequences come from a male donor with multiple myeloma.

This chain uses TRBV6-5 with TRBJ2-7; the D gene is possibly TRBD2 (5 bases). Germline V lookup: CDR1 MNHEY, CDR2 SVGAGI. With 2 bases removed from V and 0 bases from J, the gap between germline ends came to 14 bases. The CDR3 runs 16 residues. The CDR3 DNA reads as TGTGCCAGCAGTTACGATCCAGCGGAGAGCTCCTACGAGCAGTACTTC. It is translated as CASSYDPAESSYEQYF.

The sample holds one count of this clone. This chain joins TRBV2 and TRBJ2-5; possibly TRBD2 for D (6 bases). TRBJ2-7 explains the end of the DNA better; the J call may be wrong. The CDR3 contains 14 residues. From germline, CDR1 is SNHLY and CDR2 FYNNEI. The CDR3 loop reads CASRERALSYEQYF. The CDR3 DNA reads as TGTGCCAGCAGAGAGCGGGCCTTATCCTACGAGCAGTACTTC.

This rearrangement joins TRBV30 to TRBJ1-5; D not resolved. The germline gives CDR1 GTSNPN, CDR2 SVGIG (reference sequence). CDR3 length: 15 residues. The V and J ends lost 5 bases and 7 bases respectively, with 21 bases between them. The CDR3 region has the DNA TGTGCCTGGTCTTTCTGGGCCCTACCTTACCAGCCCCAGCATTTT. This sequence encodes CAWSFWALPYQPQHF.

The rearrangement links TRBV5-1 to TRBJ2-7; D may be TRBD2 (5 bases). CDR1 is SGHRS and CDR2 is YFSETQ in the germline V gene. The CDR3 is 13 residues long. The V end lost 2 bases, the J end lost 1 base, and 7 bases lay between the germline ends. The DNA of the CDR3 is TGCGCCAGCAGCTTTGACTATTCCTACGAGCAGTACTTC. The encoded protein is CASSFDYSYEQYF.

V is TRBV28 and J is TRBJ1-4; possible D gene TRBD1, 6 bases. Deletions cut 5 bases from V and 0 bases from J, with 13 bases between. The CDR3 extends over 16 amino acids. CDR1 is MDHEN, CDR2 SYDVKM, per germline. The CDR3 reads CASSDITGTTNEKLFF. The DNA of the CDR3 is TGTGCCAGCAGTGATATCACAGGGACAACTAATGAAAAACTGTTTTTT.

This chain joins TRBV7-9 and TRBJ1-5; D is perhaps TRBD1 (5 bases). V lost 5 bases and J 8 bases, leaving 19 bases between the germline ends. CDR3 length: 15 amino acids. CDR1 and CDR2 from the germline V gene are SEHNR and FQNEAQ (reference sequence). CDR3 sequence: CASSQRGTGKEPQHF. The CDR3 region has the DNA TGTGCCAGCAGCCAGCGGGGGACTGGAAAGGAGCCCCAGCATTTT.

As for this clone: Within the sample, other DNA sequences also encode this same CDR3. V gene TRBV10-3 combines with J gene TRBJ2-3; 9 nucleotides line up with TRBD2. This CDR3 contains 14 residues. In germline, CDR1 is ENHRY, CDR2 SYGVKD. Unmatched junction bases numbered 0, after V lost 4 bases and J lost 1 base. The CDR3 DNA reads TGTGCCATCAGTGGGACTAGCGGCACAGATACGCAGTATTTT. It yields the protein CAISGTSGTDTQYF.

The CDR3 DNA reads as TGTGCCAGTAGTATTCCAGGATACGAGCAGTACTTC. It codes for CASSIPGYEQYF. The chain carries TRBV19 and TRBJ2-7, with D unresolved. The V gene's germline CDR1 is LNHDA and CDR2 SQIVND (reference sequence). V was cut by 3 bases and J by 4 bases, with 7 bases left in between. The CDR3 is 12 amino acids.

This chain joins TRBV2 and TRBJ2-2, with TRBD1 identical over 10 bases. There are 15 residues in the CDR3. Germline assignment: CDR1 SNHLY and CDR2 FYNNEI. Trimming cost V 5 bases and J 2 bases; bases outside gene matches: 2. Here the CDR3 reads CASSWTGGNTGELFF. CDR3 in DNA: TGTGCCAGCAGTTGGACAGGGGGAAACACCGGGGAGCTGTTTTTT. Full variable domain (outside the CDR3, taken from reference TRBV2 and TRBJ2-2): EPEVTQTPSHQVTQMGQEVILRCVPISNHLYFYWYRQILGQKVEFLVSFYNNEISEKSEIFDDQFSVERPDGSNFTLKIRSTKLEDSAMYFCASSWTGGNTGELFFGEGSRLTVL.

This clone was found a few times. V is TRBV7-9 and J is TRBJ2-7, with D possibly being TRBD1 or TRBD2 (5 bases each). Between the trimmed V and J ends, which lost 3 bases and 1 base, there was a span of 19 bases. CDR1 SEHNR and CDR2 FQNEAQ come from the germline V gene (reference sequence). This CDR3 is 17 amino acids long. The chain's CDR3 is CASSFEGWGLDSYEQYF. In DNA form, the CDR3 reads TGTGCCAGCAGCTTTGAGGGGTGGGGGTTGGATTCCTACGAGCAGTACTTC.

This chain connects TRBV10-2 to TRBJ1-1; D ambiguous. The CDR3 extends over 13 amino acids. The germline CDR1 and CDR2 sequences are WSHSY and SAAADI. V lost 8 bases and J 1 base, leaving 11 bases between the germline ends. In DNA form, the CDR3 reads TGCGCCAGCGCCGGTGGGAGGAACACTGAAGCTTTCTTT. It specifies CASAGGRNTEAFF.

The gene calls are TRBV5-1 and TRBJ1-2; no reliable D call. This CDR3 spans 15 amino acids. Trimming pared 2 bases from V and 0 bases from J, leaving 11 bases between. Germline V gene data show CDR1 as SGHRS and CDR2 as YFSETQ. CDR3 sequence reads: CASSLNSHANYGYTF. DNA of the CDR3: TGCGCCAGCAGCTTAAACAGTCATGCTAACTATGGCTACACCTTC.

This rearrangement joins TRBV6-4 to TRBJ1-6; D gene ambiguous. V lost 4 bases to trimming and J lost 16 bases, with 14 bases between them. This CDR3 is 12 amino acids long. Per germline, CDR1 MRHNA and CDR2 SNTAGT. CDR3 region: CASSVLNGPLHF. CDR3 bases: TGTGCCAGCAGTGTATTGAACGGACCTCTCCACTTT.

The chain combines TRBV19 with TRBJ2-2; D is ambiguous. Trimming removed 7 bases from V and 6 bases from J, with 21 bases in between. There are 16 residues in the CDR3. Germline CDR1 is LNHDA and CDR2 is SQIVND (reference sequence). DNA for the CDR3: TGTGCCAGTACGCCTCATCAATCGGGTGGGGCCGGGGAGCTGTTTTTT. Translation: CASTPHQSGGAGELFF.

In nucleotides, the CDR3 is TGTGCCAGCAGCTTGGCGCTGAATAGCAATCAGCCCCAGCATTTT. Its translation is CASSLALNSNQPQHF. The chain employs TRBV5-5 and TRBJ1-5; D is undetermined. Trimming pared 0 bases from V and 0 bases from J, leaving 7 bases between. The CDR3 loop spans 15 amino acids. The germline V gene encodes CDR1 SGHKS and CDR2 YYEKEE (reference sequence).

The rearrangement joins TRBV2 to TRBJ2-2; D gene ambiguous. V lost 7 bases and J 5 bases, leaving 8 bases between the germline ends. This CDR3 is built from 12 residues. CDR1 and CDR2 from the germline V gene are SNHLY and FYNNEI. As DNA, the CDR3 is TGTGCCAGCACCTTCAGGACCGGGGAGCTGTTTTTT. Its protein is CASTFRTGELFF.

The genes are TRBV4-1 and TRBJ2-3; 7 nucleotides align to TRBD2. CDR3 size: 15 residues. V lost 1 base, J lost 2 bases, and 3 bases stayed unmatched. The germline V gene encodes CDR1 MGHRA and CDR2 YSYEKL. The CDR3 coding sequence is TGCGCCAGCAGCCAAGGTCTAGCGGACACAGATACGCAGTATTTT. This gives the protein CASSQGLADTDTQYF.

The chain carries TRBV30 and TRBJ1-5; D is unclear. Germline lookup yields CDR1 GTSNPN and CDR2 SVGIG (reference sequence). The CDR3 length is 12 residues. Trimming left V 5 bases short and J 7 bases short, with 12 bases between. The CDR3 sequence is CAWSRPPQPQHF. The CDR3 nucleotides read TGTGCCTGGTCGCGACCGCCCCAGCCCCAGCATTTT.

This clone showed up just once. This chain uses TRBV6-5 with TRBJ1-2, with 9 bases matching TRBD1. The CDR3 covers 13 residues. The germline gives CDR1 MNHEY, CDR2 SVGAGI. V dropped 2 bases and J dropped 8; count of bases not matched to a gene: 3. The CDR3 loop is CASSYRDREGYTF. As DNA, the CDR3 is TGTGCCAGCAGTTACCGGGACAGGGAGGGCTACACCTTC.

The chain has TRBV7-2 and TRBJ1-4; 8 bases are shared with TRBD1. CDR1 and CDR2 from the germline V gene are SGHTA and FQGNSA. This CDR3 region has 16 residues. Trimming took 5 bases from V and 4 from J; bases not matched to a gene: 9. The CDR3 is CASSPETGAINEKLFF. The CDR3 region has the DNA TGTGCCAGCAGCCCAGAGACAGGGGCGATTAATGAAAAACTGTTTTTT.

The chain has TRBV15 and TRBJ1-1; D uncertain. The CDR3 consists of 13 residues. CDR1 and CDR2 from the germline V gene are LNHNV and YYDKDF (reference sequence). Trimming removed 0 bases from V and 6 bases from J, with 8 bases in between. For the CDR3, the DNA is TGTGCCACCAGCAGAGATCGCCAGGCTGAAGCTTTCTTT. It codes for CATSRDRQAEAFF.

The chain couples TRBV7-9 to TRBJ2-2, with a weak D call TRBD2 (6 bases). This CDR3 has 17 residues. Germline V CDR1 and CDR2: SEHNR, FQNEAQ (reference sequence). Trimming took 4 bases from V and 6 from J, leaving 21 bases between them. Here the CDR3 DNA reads TGTGCCAGCAGCTCCCGGGGGACCCGTCCGCTTGCCGGGGAGCTGTTTTTT. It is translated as CASSSRGTRPLAGELFF.

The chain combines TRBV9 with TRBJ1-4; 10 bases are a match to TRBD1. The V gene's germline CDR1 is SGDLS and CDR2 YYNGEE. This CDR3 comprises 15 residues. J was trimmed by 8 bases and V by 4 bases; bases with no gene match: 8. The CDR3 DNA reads TGTGCCAGCAGCTCCCGGACAGGGGGAAGCGAAAAACTGTTTTTT. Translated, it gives CASSSRTGGSEKLFF.

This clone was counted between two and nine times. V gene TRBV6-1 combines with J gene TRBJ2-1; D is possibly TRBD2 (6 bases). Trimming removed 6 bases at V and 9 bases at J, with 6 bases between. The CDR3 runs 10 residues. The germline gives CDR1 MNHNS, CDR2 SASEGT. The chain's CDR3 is CASRGGEQFF. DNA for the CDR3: TGTGCCAGCAGGGGGGGTGAGCAGTTCTTC.

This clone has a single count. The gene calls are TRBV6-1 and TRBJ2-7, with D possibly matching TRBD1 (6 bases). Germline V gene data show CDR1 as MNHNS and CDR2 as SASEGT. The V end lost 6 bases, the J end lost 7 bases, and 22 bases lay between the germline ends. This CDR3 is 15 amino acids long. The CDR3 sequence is CASRAEGGVLGEQYF. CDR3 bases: TGTGCCAGCAGGGCGGAAGGGGGTGTCTTGGGAGAGCAGTACTTC.

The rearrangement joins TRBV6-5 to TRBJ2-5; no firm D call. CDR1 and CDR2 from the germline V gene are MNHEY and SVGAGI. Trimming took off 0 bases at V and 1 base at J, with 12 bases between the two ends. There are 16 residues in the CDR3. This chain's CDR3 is CASSYSSSLGQETQYF. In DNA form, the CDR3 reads TGTGCCAGCAGTTACTCGAGTTCTTTGGGCCAAGAGACCCAGTACTTC.

In DNA, the CDR3 is TGCGCCAGCAGCCCTCTGGGCAATCAGCCCCAGCATTTT. Translated, it gives CASSPLGNQPQHF. The V call is TRBV4-1, the J call TRBJ1-5; D gene ambiguous. Per germline, CDR1 MGHRA and CDR2 YSYEKL. The CDR3 runs 13 residues. The ends were cut back, 4 bases at V and 2 bases at J, with 6 bases in the middle.

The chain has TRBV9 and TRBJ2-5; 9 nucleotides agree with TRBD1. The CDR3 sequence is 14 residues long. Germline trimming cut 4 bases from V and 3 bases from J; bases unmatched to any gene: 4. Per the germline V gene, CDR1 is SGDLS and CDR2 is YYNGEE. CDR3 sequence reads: CASSPWTGEETQYF. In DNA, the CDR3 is TGTGCCAGCAGCCCGTGGACAGGGGAAGAGACCCAGTACTTC.

For the CDR3, the DNA is TGTGCCAGCAGCTTAACCCCTCTAGCTAGCGGGAATTCCTACAATGAGCAGTTCTTC. This gives the protein CASSLTPLASGNSYNEQFF. This chain links TRBV7-3 with TRBJ2-1, with 9 bases fitting TRBD2. The V gene's germline CDR1 is SGHTA and CDR2 FQGTGA. The V gene end was trimmed by 0 bases and the J gene end by 1 base; junction bases not matched to a gene: 10. CDR3 size: 19 residues. The full variable domain, with the rest looked up from reference TRBV7-3 and TRBJ2-1, is GAGVSQTPSNKVTEKGKYVELRCDPISGHTALYWYRQSLGQGPEFLIYFQGTGAADDSGLPNDRFFAVRPEGSVSTLKIQRTERGDSAVYLCASSLTPLASGNSYNEQFFGPGTRLTVL.

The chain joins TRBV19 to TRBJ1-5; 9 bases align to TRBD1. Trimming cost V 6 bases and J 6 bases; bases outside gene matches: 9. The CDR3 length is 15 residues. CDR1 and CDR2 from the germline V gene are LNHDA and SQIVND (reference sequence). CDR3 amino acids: CASRTGGNHFQPQHF. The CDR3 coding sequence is TGTGCCAGTAGGACAGGGGGGAATCACTTTCAGCCCCAGCATTTT.

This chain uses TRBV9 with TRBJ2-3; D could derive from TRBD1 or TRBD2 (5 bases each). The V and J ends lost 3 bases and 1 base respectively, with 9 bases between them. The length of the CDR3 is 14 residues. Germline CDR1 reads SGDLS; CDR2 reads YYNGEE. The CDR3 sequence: CASSGGSGTDTQYF. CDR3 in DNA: TGTGCCAGCAGCGGGGGGAGTGGCACAGATACGCAGTATTTT.

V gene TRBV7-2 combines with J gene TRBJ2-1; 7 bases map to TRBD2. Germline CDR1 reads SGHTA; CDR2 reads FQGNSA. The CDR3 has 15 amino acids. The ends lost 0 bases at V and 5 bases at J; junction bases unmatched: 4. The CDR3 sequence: CASSLAKRENNEQFF. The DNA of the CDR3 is TGTGCCAGCAGCTTAGCGAAGCGGGAAAACAATGAGCAGTTCTTC.